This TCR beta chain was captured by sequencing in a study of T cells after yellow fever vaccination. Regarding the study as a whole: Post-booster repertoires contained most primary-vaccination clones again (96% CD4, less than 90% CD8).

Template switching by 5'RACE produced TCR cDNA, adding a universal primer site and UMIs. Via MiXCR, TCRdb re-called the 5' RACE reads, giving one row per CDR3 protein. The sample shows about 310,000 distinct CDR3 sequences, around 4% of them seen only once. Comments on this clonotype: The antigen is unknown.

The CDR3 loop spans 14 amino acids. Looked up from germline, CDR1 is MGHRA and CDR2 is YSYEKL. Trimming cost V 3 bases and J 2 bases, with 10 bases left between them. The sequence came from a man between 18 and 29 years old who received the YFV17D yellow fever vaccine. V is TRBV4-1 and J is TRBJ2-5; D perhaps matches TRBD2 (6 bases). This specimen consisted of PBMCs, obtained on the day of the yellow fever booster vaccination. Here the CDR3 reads CASSHRGAQETQYF. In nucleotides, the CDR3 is TGCGCCAGCAGCCATCGCGGGGCACAAGAGACCCAGTACTTC.